This T cell receptor beta chain was captured by sequencing in a study of cytomegalovirus exposure and HLA in healthy donors. 13 Jbeta primers and 60 Vbeta primers were used for the PCR. Generated by immunoSEQ multiplex PCR, the TCRdb table keeps only in-frame clones and is missing some. The sample gives approximately 95,000 clones, 81% of which show up once; approximately 3.9% is in the top ten. The sample was PBMCs. This sequence was found in a woman between 65 and 79 years old in good health and CMV-seropositive.

The CDR3 region has the DNA TGCGCCAGCAGCACGACAGGGGGCCAGGAGACCCAGTACTTC. This sequence encodes CASSTTGGQETQYF. The chain couples TRBV5-1 to TRBJ2-5; 10 bases fit TRBD1. Germline trimming cut 4 bases from V and 5 bases from J; bases unmatched to any gene: 5. Germline V CDR1 and CDR2: SGHRS, YFSETQ. This CDR3 is 14 amino acids long.